These 19 T cell receptor beta chains were all obtained from the same sample, sequenced in a study of blood T cell repertoires in COVID-19. Assay used: immunoSEQ multiplex PCR; TCRdb lists only in-frame clones, some missing. This sample yields roughly 150,000 clones, of which roughly nine tenths are seen a single time; 5% belongs to the top ten. The sample consisted of peripheral blood. The receptor source for this set is a human donor in a cohort sampled during active COVID-19.

The rearrangement joins TRBV6-2 or TRBV6-3 to TRBJ2-1; 9 nucleotides line up with TRBD2. Germline CDR1 is MNHEY and CDR2 is SVGEGT. The CDR3 length is 17 residues. Trimming at V came to 2 bases and at J to 3 bases, leaving 8 bases not matched to a gene. CDR3 sequence (DNA): TGTGCCAGCAGTTACCCTCGTAGCGGGGGTTTCTACAATGAGCAGTTCTTC. Its translation is CASSYPRSGGFYNEQFF.

The genes are TRBV7-3 and TRBJ2-3, with D possibly TRBD2 on 5 matching bases. In germline, CDR1 is SGHTA, CDR2 FQGTGA. The CDR3 spans 17 residues. V lost 0 bases and J 0 bases, leaving 13 bases between the germline ends. CDR3 in DNA: TGTGCCAGCAGCTTAACTGAGGGCTGGCCGAGCACAGATACGCAGTATTTT. Translated, it gives CASSLTEGWPSTDTQYF.

The chain has TRBV28 and TRBJ2-7; 8 nucleotides agree with TRBD2. CDR3 length equals 12 residues. Unmatched junction bases numbered 4, after V lost 7 bases and J lost 5 bases. CDR1 is MDHEN and CDR2 is SYDVKM in the germline V gene. CDR3 amino acids: CASTAGVNEQYF. For the CDR3, the DNA is TGTGCCAGCACAGCGGGAGTAAACGAGCAGTACTTC.

V is TRBV19 and J is TRBJ2-3; a weak D match, TRBD2 (5 bases). From germline, CDR1 is LNHDA and CDR2 SQIVND (reference sequence). Trimming took 11 bases from V and 4 from J, leaving 10 bases between them. This CDR3 contains 11 residues. CDR3 region: CASAGADTQYF. In DNA form, the CDR3 reads TGTGCCTCTGCCGGGGCAGATACGCAGTATTTT.

V gene TRBV5-4 combines with J gene TRBJ1-2; unclear D gene. Germline CDR1 SGHNT, CDR2 YYREEE (reference sequence). This CDR3 comprises 13 residues. Trimming left V 2 bases short and J 8 bases short, with 13 bases between. The CDR3 DNA follows: TGTGCCAGCAGCTTTTACGGTGGCGGGGGCTACACCTTC. It is translated as CASSFYGGGGYTF.

The chain combines TRBV23-1 with TRBJ2-7, with D perhaps TRBD1 (6 bases). TRBV23-1 is annotated as an ORF whose role is uncertain. Trimming removed 7 bases at V and 2 bases at J, with 9 bases between. The CDR3 totals 12 residues. The CDR3 DNA follows: TGCGCCAGCACTCACAGGGCCTACGAGCAGTACTTC. This codes for CASTHRAYEQYF.

The chain has TRBV4-3 and TRBJ2-5; 13 positions agree with TRBD2. In germline, CDR1 is LGHNA, CDR2 YSLEER. The CDR3 is 19 amino acids. V trimming: 2 bases; J trimming: 5 bases; junction bases outside the gene matches: 14. CDR3 sequence: CASSQLFGLAGAGVETQYF. The CDR3 nucleotides read TGCGCCAGCAGCCAACTCTTTGGACTAGCGGGGGCCGGGGTCGAGACCCAGTACTTC.

This chain connects TRBV7-9 to TRBJ2-3; no definite D call. The V gene lost 1 base and the J gene lost 3 bases, with 8 bases spanning the gap. Germline assignment: CDR1 SEHNR and CDR2 FQNEAQ (reference sequence). The CDR3 spans 14 residues. The CDR3 loop reads CASSLDGRTDTQYF. The CDR3 nucleotides read TGTGCCAGCAGCTTAGATGGCAGAACAGATACGCAGTATTTT.

This clone was counted a single time. The chain combines TRBV30 with TRBJ1-1; maybe TRBD1 (5 bases). Trimming took 3 bases from V and 4 from J, leaving 12 bases between them. This CDR3 comprises 13 residues. CDR1 is GTSNPN, CDR2 SVGIG, per germline (reference sequence). The CDR3, as DNA: TGTGCCTGGAGGTGGGACGGGGGCACTGAAGCTTTCTTT. Its protein is CAWRWDGGTEAFF.

The chain links TRBV19 to TRBJ1-2, with 7 bases that match TRBD1. V shed 0 bases, J shed 4 bases, and the junction held 11 bases outside the gene matches. The CDR3 covers 17 residues. Germline assignment: CDR1 LNHDA and CDR2 SQIVND (reference sequence). The CDR3 bases are TGTGCCAGTAGTATAGATCGAGGACAGGCGGATTTCTATGGCTACACCTTC. Protein product: CASSIDRGQADFYGYTF.

The V gene is TRBV6-1, the J gene TRBJ2-5, with TRBD1 identical over 9 bases. The J segment lost 7 bases and the V segment lost 2 bases, leaving 8 bases of the junction unmatched. CDR3 size: 15 residues. CDR1 and CDR2 (germline): MNHNS, SASEGT. Here the CDR3 reads CASSESSGQGRTQYF. CDR3 nucleotides: TGTGCCAGCAGTGAATCGTCGGGACAGGGAAGGACCCAGTACTTC.

The chain is built from TRBV5-4 and TRBJ2-3, with D hard to call. The CDR3 has 15 amino acids. Germline V CDR1 and CDR2: SGHNT, YYREEE (reference sequence). V shed 1 base and J shed 4 bases, with 13 bases lying between them. Written as DNA, the CDR3 is TGTGCCAGCAGCTTGAACCCTCTATCCTCAGATACGCAGTATTTT. Amino acid sequence: CASSLNPLSSDTQYF.

This chain joins TRBV7-2 and TRBJ2-5; a weak D match, TRBD1 (6 bases). This CDR3 region has 15 residues. Germline CDR1 and CDR2: SGHTA and FQGNSA. Trimming stripped 1 base from V and 2 bases from J, with 11 bases between. DNA for the CDR3: TGTGCCAGCAGCTTAGGAGGGACACCTCAAGAGACCCAGTACTTC. This translates into CASSLGGTPQETQYF.

The chain uses TRBV15 and TRBJ2-5, with D possibly matching TRBD1 (5 bases). The CDR3 loop spans 15 amino acids. With 0 bases removed from V and 2 bases from J, the gap between germline ends came to 10 bases. CDR1 and CDR2 (germline): LNHNV, YYDKDF (reference sequence). CDR3 DNA: TGTGCCACCAGCAGAGACAGGGCCCCTCAAGAGACCCAGTACTTC. Its translation is CATSRDRAPQETQYF.

The rearrangement uses TRBV6-2 or TRBV6-3 and TRBJ1-6, with a weak D call TRBD1 (5 bases). V lost 4 bases to trimming and J lost 9 bases, with 13 bases between them. The CDR3 consists of 14 residues. Germline V gene sequence: CDR1 MNHEY, CDR2 SVGEGT. The chain's CDR3 is CASSWTLQGSPLHF. CDR3 DNA sequence: TGTGCCAGCAGTTGGACACTTCAGGGTTCACCCCTCCACTTT.

This clone has just a few counts. This chain uses TRBV6-2 or TRBV6-3 with TRBJ1-1, with D possibly being TRBD1 (6 bases). The CDR3 spans 14 residues. V was pared by 0 bases and J by 4 bases, with 9 bases between. Looked up from germline, CDR1 is MNHEY and CDR2 is SVGEGT. CDR3 nucleotide sequence: TGTGCCAGCAGTTACTCCTCCAGGGGCACTGAAGCTTTCTTT. Translating gives CASSYSSRGTEAFF.

V usage is TRBV19 and J usage is TRBJ1-1; D may be TRBD1 (5 bases). V shed 10 bases and J shed 0 bases, with 15 bases lying between them. The germline gives CDR1 LNHDA, CDR2 SQIVND (reference sequence). CDR3 length: 14 amino acids. CDR3: CATRVQAMNTEAFF. CDR3 nucleotides: TGTGCCACCAGGGTCCAAGCTATGAACACTGAAGCTTTCTTT.

The gene calls are TRBV3-1 (or the pseudogene TRBV3-2) and TRBJ1-6; 7 nucleotides match TRBD1. Germline V CDR1 and CDR2: LGHDT, YNNKEL (reference sequence). The CDR3 has 13 amino acids. V lost 3 bases to trimming and J lost 9 bases; unmatched junction nucleotides: 2. The CDR3 region has the DNA TGTGCCAGCAGCCAGAGACAGGGTTCACCCCTCCACTTT. It codes for CASSQRQGSPLHF.

The chain recombines TRBV10-3 with TRBJ1-2; 9 bases fit TRBD1. Germline CDR1 is ENHRY and CDR2 is SYGVKD. This CDR3 has 14 residues. The V segment lost 5 bases and the J segment 5 bases; nucleotides outside the gene matches: 6. CDR3: CAISTEGQGYGYTF. CDR3 DNA: TGTGCCATCAGTACTGAGGGACAGGGTTATGGCTACACCTTC.